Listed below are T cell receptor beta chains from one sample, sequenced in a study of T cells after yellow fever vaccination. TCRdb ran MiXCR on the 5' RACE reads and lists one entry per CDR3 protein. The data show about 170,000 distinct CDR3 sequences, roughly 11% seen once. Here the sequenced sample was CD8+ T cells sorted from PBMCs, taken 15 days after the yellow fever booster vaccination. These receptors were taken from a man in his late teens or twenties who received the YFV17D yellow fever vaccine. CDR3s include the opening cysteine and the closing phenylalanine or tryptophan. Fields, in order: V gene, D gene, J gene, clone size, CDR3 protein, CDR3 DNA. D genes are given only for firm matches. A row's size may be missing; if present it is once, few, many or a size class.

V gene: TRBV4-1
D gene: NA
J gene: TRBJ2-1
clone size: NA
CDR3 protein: CASSQDLSAGSYNEQFF
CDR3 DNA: TGCGCCAGCAGCCAAGATCTCTCGGCGGGCTCCTACAATGAGCAGTTCTTC

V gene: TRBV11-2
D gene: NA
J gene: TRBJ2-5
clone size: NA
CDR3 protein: CASSSTRVPETQYF
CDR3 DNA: TGTGCCAGCAGCTCGACAAGGGTCCCAGAGACCCAGTACTTC

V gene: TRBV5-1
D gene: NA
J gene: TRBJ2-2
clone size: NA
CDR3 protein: CASSFRTGDLNTGELFF
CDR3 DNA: TGCGCCAGCAGCTTCAGGACGGGGGACCTAAACACCGGGGAGCTGTTTTTT

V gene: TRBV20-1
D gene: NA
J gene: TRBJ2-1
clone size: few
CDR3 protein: CSGLPSGNEQFF
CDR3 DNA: TGCAGTGGTCTCCCCTCCGGCAATGAGCAGTTCTTC

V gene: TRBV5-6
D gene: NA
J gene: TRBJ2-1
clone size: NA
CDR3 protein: CASSSAWTAGEQFF
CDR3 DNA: TGTGCCAGCAGCTCCGCCTGGACGGCCGGTGAGCAGTTCTTC

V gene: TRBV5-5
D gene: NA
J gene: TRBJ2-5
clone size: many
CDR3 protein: CASSLWARQETQYF
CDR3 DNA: TGTGCCAGCAGCTTGTGGGCCCGCCAGGAGACCCAGTACTTC

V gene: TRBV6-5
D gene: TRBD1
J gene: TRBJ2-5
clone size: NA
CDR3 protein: CASSPQARGTPKQETQYF
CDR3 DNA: TGTGCCAGCAGTCCCCAGGCCAGGGGGACACCTAAGCAAGAGACCCAGTACTTC

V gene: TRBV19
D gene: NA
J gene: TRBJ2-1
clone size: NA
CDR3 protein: CASSIPLSSYNEQFF
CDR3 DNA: TGTGCCAGTAGTATCCCCCTAAGCTCCTACAATGAGCAGTTCTTC

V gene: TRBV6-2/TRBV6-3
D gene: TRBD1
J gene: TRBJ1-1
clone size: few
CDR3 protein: CASSYQPGGRRAFF
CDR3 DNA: TGTGCCAGCAGTTACCAGCCAGGGGGCCGTCGAGCTTTCTTT

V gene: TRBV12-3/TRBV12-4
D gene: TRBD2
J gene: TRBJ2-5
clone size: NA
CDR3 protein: CASRTQSGGGETQYF
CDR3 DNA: TGTGCCAGCAGAACCCAAAGCGGGGGAGGAGAGACCCAGTACTTC

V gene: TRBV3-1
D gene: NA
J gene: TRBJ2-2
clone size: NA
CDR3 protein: CAIARGVTGELFF
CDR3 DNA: TGTGCCATTGCAAGGGGCGTTACCGGGGAGCTGTTTTTT

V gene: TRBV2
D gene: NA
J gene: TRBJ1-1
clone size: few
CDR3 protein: CASSEYRFGNTEAFF
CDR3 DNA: TGTGCCAGCAGTGAATACAGGTTCGGGAACACTGAAGCTTTCTTT

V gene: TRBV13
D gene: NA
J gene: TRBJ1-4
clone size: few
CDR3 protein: CASSQGRSKSEKLFF
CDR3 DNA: TGTGCCAGCAGCCAAGGACGTTCCAAAAGCGAAAAACTGTTTTTT

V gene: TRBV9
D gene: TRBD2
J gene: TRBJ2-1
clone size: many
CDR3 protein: CASSPGGVGGGYNEQFF
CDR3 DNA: TGTGCCAGCAGCCCCGGAGGAGTCGGCGGGGGGTACAATGAGCAGTTCTTC

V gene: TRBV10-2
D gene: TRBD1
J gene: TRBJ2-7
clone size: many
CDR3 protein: CASSDGTDYEQYF
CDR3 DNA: TGCGCCAGCAGCGACGGGACAGACTACGAGCAGTACTTC

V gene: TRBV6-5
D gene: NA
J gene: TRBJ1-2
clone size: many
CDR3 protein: CASSISASYGYTF
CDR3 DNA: TGTGCCAGCAGTATATCAGCGTCCTATGGCTACACCTTC

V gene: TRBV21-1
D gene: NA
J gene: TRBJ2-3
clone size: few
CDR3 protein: CAPGALGADTQYF
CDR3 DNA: TGTGCCCCCGGGGCCCTGGGGGCAGATACGCAGTATTTT

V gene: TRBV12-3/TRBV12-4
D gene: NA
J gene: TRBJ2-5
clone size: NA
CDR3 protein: CASSFMGQETQYF
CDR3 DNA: TGTGCCAGCAGTTTCATGGGGCAAGAGACCCAGTACTTC

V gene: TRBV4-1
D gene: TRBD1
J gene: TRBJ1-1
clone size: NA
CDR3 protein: CASSQAGTAEAFF
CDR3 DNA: TGCGCCAGCAGCCAAGCCGGGACAGCAGAAGCTTTCTTT

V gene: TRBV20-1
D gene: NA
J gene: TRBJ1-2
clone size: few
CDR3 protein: CSASLYRAYFDGYTF
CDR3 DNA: TGCAGTGCGAGCCTCTACAGGGCATACTTTGATGGCTACACCTTC

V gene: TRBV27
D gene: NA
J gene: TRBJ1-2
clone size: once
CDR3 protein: CASSLSLVTANLGYTF
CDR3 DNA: TGTGCCAGCAGTTTATCCCTCGTTACAGCCAATCTTGGCTACACCTTC

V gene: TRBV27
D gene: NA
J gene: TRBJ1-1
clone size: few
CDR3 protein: CASSLRDPGDTEAFF
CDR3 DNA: TGTGCCAGCAGTTTAAGGGACCCTGGGGACACTGAAGCTTTCTTT

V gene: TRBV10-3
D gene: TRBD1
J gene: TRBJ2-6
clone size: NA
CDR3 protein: CAISRDRGSGANVLTF
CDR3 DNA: TGTGCCATCAGTCGGGACAGGGGCTCTGGGGCCAACGTCCTGACTTTC

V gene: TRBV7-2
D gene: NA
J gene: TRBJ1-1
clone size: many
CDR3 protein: CASSTRSAGEAFF
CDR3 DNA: TGTGCCAGCAGCACCAGATCGGCGGGTGAAGCTTTCTTT

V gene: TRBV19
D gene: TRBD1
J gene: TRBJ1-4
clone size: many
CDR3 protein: CASSRQGTAELFF
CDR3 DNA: TGTGCCAGTAGTAGACAGGGAACGGCTGAACTGTTTTTT

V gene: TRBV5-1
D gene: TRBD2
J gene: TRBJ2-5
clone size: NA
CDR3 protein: CASRLAGGPQETQYF
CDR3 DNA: TGCGCCAGCAGGCTAGCGGGGGGACCCCAAGAGACCCAGTACTTC